A single T cell receptor beta chain is shown here with its context. There is no known antigen for this receptor. Base-call qualities are not available, and no considerably larger clone is one nucleotide away. The data originate from a study of blood T cells in healthy people across ages (dated by TCRdb to the mid-2010s). Describing the broader study: In model experiments, roughly one uniquely barcoded TCR beta cDNA molecule per two T cells was captured by template switching. To track age-related changes in TCR beta repertoire diversity, the study relied on deep sequencing normalized with unique cDNA molecular identifiers. To avoid experimental bias, donors of different ages were spread randomly across the sequencing lanes. The donors were divided into four age groups: young (average around 15 years), middle-aged (about 40), aged (around 67) and long-lived (more than 75). Using the same blood draw, the study looked at two additional independent replicas of 1 million unique cDNA reads for two donors, one aged 18 to 30 and the other aged 80 or older.

Receptor amplification or capture employed 5' RACE. Data came from an Illumina HiSeq 2500. A second PCR of about 7 to 12 cycles was run with a J-beta primer mix and a sample-barcoded 5' primer. A unique molecular identifier was introduced onto each TCR beta cDNA molecule by a template-switch 5' adaptor carrying 12 random nucleotides. Each sample yielded at least 3 million CDR3-containing paired-end reads. First-strand cDNA synthesis was performed from all RNA using the Mint cDNA synthesis kit, with priming by a TRBC-specific oligonucleotide. After uracil-DNA glycosylase treatment, a first 18-cycle PCR used universal primers M1SS and BC2_uni_R on all cDNA. Processing in the source paper ran as follows. Each sample was normalized by randomly selecting 1 million high-quality reads, each carrying a distinct molecular identifier. Reads with shared molecular identifiers were discarded instead of being binned into consensus sequences. MiTCR, run with a Q25 quality threshold and the strictest error-elimination algorithm, handled CDR3 identification, clonotype clustering and error correction. Lower-bound total TCR beta diversity was estimated with a nonparametric unseen species model using Euler transformation. TCRdb trimmed the raw reads at Q25, called clones with MiXCR and kept productive beta chains. Merged by CDR3 protein, the rows form single entries marked with the most common genes and DNA. TCRdb's processing, not the study's, gives the V and J calls here. The sample profile shows 650,000 to 1,000,000 distinct CDR3 sequences; about 34% of them were found once. The ten largest account for 10% to 15% of the sample.

The 39 donors, aged roughly 6 to 95 years, were systemically healthy Caucasian individuals from Russia. Approximately 10 milliliters of peripheral blood were collected from each donor into EDTA-treated Vacutainer tubes. PBMCs were isolated by Ficoll-Paque density-gradient centrifugation, with at least 6 million obtained per sample. Trizol reagent was used to extract total RNA from the PBMCs, yielding at least 5 micrograms per sample. Naive CD45RAhigh/CD27high T cell percentages were measured by flow cytometry on a PBMC aliquot from every donor. Spanning cysteine to phenylalanine, the CDR3 consists of 15 amino acids. CDR3 DNA is the only sequence kept; it has 45 bases, read in frame from the first base. CDR1 is given as KGHSY and CDR2 as FQNENV, both from the germline V gene. The junction shows trimming of 3 bases on V and 6 bases on J, and the gene matches do not reach 6 bases of it. Summary of the overall study and its limitations: Total diversity estimates from one million sequenced T cells were considered lower bounds and underestimates. Compared with the aged group, more naive CD4+ T cells, fewer expanded clones and increased TCR diversity were shown by the long-lived group, suggesting age selection. There was a strong correlation between observed TCR beta diversity and the percentage of naive T cells measured by flow cytometry. Because profiling used bulk unsorted PBMCs, naive and antigen-experienced compartments could not be compared conclusively. Because the CMV infection status of the donors was unknown, age-related changes in expanded clonotypes may potentially have been confounded. As age increased, observed TCR beta diversity per million T cells dropped in a roughly linear way, and a significant reduction was already evident by age about 40.

The source material was blood. The rearranged segments are TRBV16 and TRBJ2-1; the junction holds 9 bases that match TRBD2. The source of this sequence is a man younger than 35 in good health. The DNA sequence reads TGTGCCAGCAGCCAGGAGCGGGGGGCGTCCAATGAGCAGTTCTTC. Translated, this gives CASSQERGASNEQFF.